The clone carrying this TCR beta chain was observed a handful of times. Using its own MiXCR run on the RT-PCR reads, TCRdb lists one record per CDR3 protein. The table includes more than 600,000 distinct CDR3 sequences, approximately 15% detected once. V shed 5 bases and J 7 bases; nucleotides not matched to a gene: 8. This CDR3 region has 14 residues. CDR1 is SGHAT, CDR2 FQNNGV, per germline. What was sequenced was memory CD4+ T cells from blood. The clonotype was recovered from a female donor in good health, serving as a healthy control. V is TRBV11-2 and J is TRBJ2-3, with 8 bases that match TRBD2. CDR3 nucleotide sequence: TGTGCCAGCAGCCCAGCGGGAGTGGGAAATACGCAGTATTTT. It encodes CASSPAGVGNTQYF.